A selection of T cell receptor beta chains follows, all from one sample in a study of identifying expanded T cells in peripheral blood. Assay: immunoSEQ multiplex PCR; the TCRdb copy retains only in-frame clones and omits some. This sample carries 75,000 to 95,000 clones, around nine tenths of them seen once, and the ten largest clones take around 3%. Sequenced: blood. These receptors were obtained from a person between 18 and 75 years old in good health. Each CDR3 is given with its conserved first and last residue.

V	CDR3
TRBV7-3	CASSLGLAGGHEQFF
TRBV9	CASSVGDSYNEQFF
TRBV10-3	CAISERGGAASEQYF
TRBV4-3	CASSQEANARGSTDTQYF
TRBV6-5	CASSRLMNTEAFF
TRBV5-5	CASSLAAAETQYF
TRBV6-5	CASSPPQGRGEQYF
TRBV2	CASSDKVGASFYEQYF
TRBV5-1	CASMETLNTGELFF
TRBV9	CASSVDSGSYEQYF
TRBV5-5	CASSSIISRYTF
TRBV27	CASSFAGNTGELFF
TRBV7-9	CASSWLTSGRIDTQYF
TRBV15	CATSTGYNSPLHF
TRBV27	CASSPHPLGEQYF
TRBV9	CASSPYDRSTDTQYF
TRBV1	CTSSNSGGSYNEQFF
TRBV10-3	CAISEGQDYGYTF
TRBV12-5	CASGLMDRTDTQYF
TRBV11-2	CASSSLLGNTEAFF
TRBV7-3	CASSPKGQFKQFF
TRBV5-1	CASSLNSLEQYF
TRBV7-2	CASSLVGFSYNSPLHF
TRBV5-1	CASSLAGQTSTDTQYF
TRBV7-2	CASSLLRGRYDIQYF